The 20 T cell receptor beta chains presented below share a single source sample, sequenced in a study of cytomegalovirus exposure and HLA in healthy donors. The PCR used 60 Vbeta and 13 Jbeta primers. Clones were sequenced by immunoSEQ multiplex PCR, and TCRdb holds only the in-frame ones, with some missing. The sample has about 150,000 clones, 66% seen once. Sequencing was performed on PBMCs. These TCRs come from a woman aged 55-69 years in good health and CMV-seronegative.

The chain combines TRBV7-2 with TRBJ2-7; D uncertain. In germline, CDR1 is SGHTA, CDR2 FQGNSA. Trimming removed 5 bases at V and 6 bases at J, with 11 bases between. The CDR3 length is 12 residues. The CDR3 bases are TGTGCCAGCAGCCGCTTCGGTGGCGAGCAGTACTTC. Its translation is CASSRFGGEQYF. The whole variable domain, remainder taken from reference TRBV7-2 and TRBJ2-7, is GAGVSQSPSNKVTEKGKDVELRCDPISGHTALYWYRQSLGQGLEFLIYFQGNSAPDKSGLPSDRFSAERTGGSVSTLTIQRTQQEDSAVYLCASSRFGGEQYFGPGTRLTVT.

The chain combines TRBV28 with TRBJ1-1, with 9 bases lining up with TRBD1. The V gene's germline CDR1 is MDHEN and CDR2 SYDVKM. The CDR3 covers 14 residues. Trimming took 7 bases from V and 0 from J; bases not matched to a gene: 3. Here the CDR3 DNA reads TGTGCCAGCAACAGGGGGCAAGTGAACACTGAAGCTTTCTTT. The encoded protein is CASNRGQVNTEAFF. The full variable domain, its missing parts supplied by reference TRBV28 and TRBJ1-1, is DVKVTQSSRYLVKRTGEKVFLECVQDMDHENMFWYRQDPGLGLRLIYFSYDVKMKEKGDIPEGYSVSREKKERFSLILESASTNQTSMYLCASNRGQVNTEAFFGQGTRLTVV.

Here the CDR3 reads CASSWGTGINVLTF. The CDR3 DNA sequence: TGTGCCAGCAGCTGGGGGACAGGCATTAACGTCCTGACTTTC. This chain uses TRBV6-5 with TRBJ2-6, with 8 bases that match TRBD1. This CDR3 spans 14 amino acids. Germline V gene sequence: CDR1 MNHEY, CDR2 SVGAGI. V shed 6 bases, J shed 10 bases, and the junction held 8 bases outside the gene matches.

V usage is TRBV6-5 and J usage is TRBJ2-7; 9 bases line up with TRBD1. The V segment lost 6 bases and the J segment 6 bases; nucleotides outside the gene matches: 12. The CDR3 runs 15 residues. Germline V gene sequence: CDR1 MNHEY, CDR2 SVGAGI. The CDR3 nucleotides are TGTGCCAGCAGCGAGACCGGGACAGGGATTTTCGAGCAGTACTTC. This encodes CASSETGTGIFEQYF.

The V and J genes are TRBV7-2 and TRBJ1-4, with 7 bases that match TRBD1. The CDR3 length is 14 residues. Germline assignment: CDR1 SGHTA and CDR2 FQGNSA. V lost 3 bases and J lost 6; bases outside the gene matches: 4. CDR3 bases: TGTGCCAGCAGCTTTAGGGGGCGCGATGAAAAACTGTTTTTT. This sequence encodes CASSFRGRDEKLFF.

The V call is TRBV7-2, the J call TRBJ1-1; D is possibly TRBD1 (5 bases). The CDR3 covers 13 residues. The germline V and J ends were trimmed by 4 bases and 4 bases, with 10 bases remaining between them. The germline CDR1 and CDR2 sequences are SGHTA and FQGNSA. The CDR3 sequence: CASSSRVSTEAFF. The CDR3 DNA is TGTGCCAGCAGCTCCAGGGTTAGCACTGAAGCTTTCTTT. The full variable domain, its missing parts supplied by reference TRBV7-2 and TRBJ1-1, is GAGVSQSPSNKVTEKGKDVELRCDPISGHTALYWYRQSLGQGLEFLIYFQGNSAPDKSGLPSDRFSAERTGGSVSTLTIQRTQQEDSAVYLCASSSRVSTEAFFGQGTRLTVV.

The genes are TRBV19 and TRBJ2-1, with 8 bases fitting TRBD1. Looked up from germline, CDR1 is LNHDA and CDR2 is SQIVND (reference sequence). Germline trimming cut 3 bases from V and 9 bases from J; bases unmatched to any gene: 4. The CDR3 has 13 amino acids. The CDR3 reads CASSMDRVAEQFF. The CDR3 DNA follows: TGTGCCAGTAGTATGGACAGGGTGGCTGAGCAGTTCTTC.

This sequence joins TRBV7-2 and TRBJ1-1, with TRBD1 as a possible D gene (6 bases). This CDR3 has 15 residues. Germline V gene data show CDR1 as SGHTA and CDR2 as FQGNSA. Trimming stripped 0 bases from V and 4 bases from J, with 12 bases between. The CDR3 DNA reads as TGTGCCAGCAGCTTAGCGGCAGGGGATCCCACTGAAGCTTTCTTT. It yields the protein CASSLAAGDPTEAFF.

The chain joins TRBV19 to TRBJ1-1, with D possibly being TRBD1 (6 bases). Germline CDR1 LNHDA, CDR2 SQIVND (reference sequence). Trimming left V 7 bases short and J 4 bases short, with 19 bases between. The CDR3 is 15 amino acids. CDR3 protein: CASIKRQDWITEAFF. Written as DNA, the CDR3 is TGTGCCAGTATCAAACGACAGGATTGGATCACTGAAGCTTTCTTT.

This chain links TRBV5-5 with TRBJ1-2; TRBD1 might be the D (6 bases). Trimming shortened V by 4 bases and J by 5 bases, and 9 bases separated the two germline ends. The CDR3 has 12 residues. Germline V gene lookup returns CDR1 SGHKS and CDR2 YYEKEE (reference sequence). In nucleotides, the CDR3 is TGTGCCAGCAGCCTTCAGGGGTATGGCTACACCTTC. It translates to CASSLQGYGYTF.

This clone occurred once. This chain joins TRBV5-1 and TRBJ2-3, with 7 bases that match TRBD2. The CDR3 runs 16 residues. Per germline, CDR1 SGHRS and CDR2 YFSETQ. With V trimmed by 4 bases and J by 3 bases, 11 bases remained unmatched. CDR3 in amino acids: CASSENVPSGTDTQYF. The CDR3 DNA sequence: TGCGCCAGCAGCGAGAACGTGCCTAGCGGAACAGATACGCAGTATTTT.

This clone occurred once. The rearrangement links TRBV5-6 to TRBJ2-7; D remains unclear. Per the germline V gene, CDR1 is SGHDT and CDR2 is YYEEEE. Trimming cost V 1 base and J 7 bases, with 9 bases left between them. The CDR3 sequence is 12 residues long. The CDR3 DNA follows: TGTGCCAGCAGCTTGTTTGGCTGGGAGCAGTACTTC. It encodes CASSLFGWEQYF. The full variable domain, completed using reference TRBV5-6 and TRBJ2-7, is DAGVTQSPTHLIKTRGQQVTLRCSPKSGHDTVSWYQQALGQGPQFIFQYYEEEERQRGNFPDRFSGHQFPNYSSELNVNALLLGDSALYLCASSLFGWEQYFGPGTRLTVT.

This clone is a singleton in its sample. This chain uses TRBV10-3 with TRBJ2-1, with 15 bases lining up with TRBD2. Germline V lookup: CDR1 ENHRY, CDR2 SYGVKD. V dropped 0 bases and J dropped 2; count of bases not matched to a gene: 5. The CDR3 consists of 19 residues. The CDR3 DNA sequence: TGTGCCATCAGTGAGTCAGGGACTAGCGGGAGGTTAGCCTACAATGAGCAGTTCTTC. Translation: CAISESGTSGRLAYNEQFF.

The chain has TRBV5-1 and TRBJ2-5; 9 bases are a match to TRBD2. This CDR3 spans 15 amino acids. Germline lookup yields CDR1 SGHRS and CDR2 YFSETQ. V lost 5 bases, J lost 4 bases, and 9 bases stayed unmatched. CDR3 bases: TGCGCCAGCAGACTCAGCGGGGGGCGTGCAGAGACCCAGTACTTC. It yields the protein CASRLSGGRAETQYF.

The chain carries TRBV7-9 and TRBJ2-4, with TRBD2 matching 8 bases. The CDR3 runs to 17 residues. The germline V gene has CDR1 SEHNR and CDR2 FQNEAQ (reference sequence). V was pared by 5 bases and J by 6 bases, with 15 bases of the junction left unmatched. The CDR3 is CASSALSGGAQGNIQYF. Written as DNA, the CDR3 is TGTGCCAGCAGCGCGTTATCCGGGGGGGCACAAGGAAACATTCAGTACTTC. Full variable domain (remainder filled in from reference TRBV7-9 and TRBJ2-4): DTGVSQNPRHKITKRGQNVTFRCDPISEHNRLYWYRQTLGQGPEFLTYFQNEAQLEKSRLLSDRFSAERPKGSFSTLEIQRTEQGDSAMYLCASSALSGGAQGNIQYFGAGTRLSVL.

V is TRBV7-3 and J is TRBJ2-5, with 7 positions matching TRBD2. Germline CDR1 SGHTA, CDR2 FQGTGA. Trimming at V came to 5 bases and at J to 4 bases, leaving 4 bases not matched to a gene. This CDR3 has 13 amino acids. CDR3 region: CASSPGEGETQYF. The DNA of the CDR3 is TGTGCCAGCAGCCCGGGGGAGGGAGAGACCCAGTACTTC.

The chain uses TRBV5-5 and TRBJ2-7; D perhaps matches TRBD1 (6 bases). The CDR3 spans 15 residues. Germline V lookup: CDR1 SGHKS, CDR2 YYEKEE (reference sequence). Trimming took off 1 base at V and 0 bases at J, with 11 bases between the two ends. The CDR3 sequence is CASSLHQGSSYEQYF. The CDR3 DNA reads TGTGCCAGCAGCTTGCATCAGGGGAGCTCCTACGAGCAGTACTTC.

The gene calls are TRBV7-9 and TRBJ2-7, with 7 bases that match TRBD1. The CDR3 is 12 residues long. The germline V gene has CDR1 SEHNR and CDR2 FQNEAQ (reference sequence). Trimming cost V 1 base and J 10 bases; bases outside gene matches: 4. The CDR3 here is CASSLVQGPQYF. The CDR3 coding sequence is TGTGCCAGCAGCTTAGTACAGGGGCCCCAGTACTTC.

This clone was counted only a few times. This rearrangement joins TRBV7-2 to TRBJ2-2; TRBD1 agrees at 10 bases. The CDR3 is made up of 17 amino acids. Losses at the gene ends were 0 bases for V and 6 bases for J; bases not matched to a gene: 7. CDR1 is SGHTA and CDR2 is FQGNSA in the germline V gene. CDR3 residues: CASSLARQGAGSGELFF. The CDR3, as DNA: TGTGCCAGCAGCTTAGCTAGACAGGGGGCGGGTTCCGGGGAGCTGTTTTTT.

The genes are TRBV2 and TRBJ2-1, with 9 bases that match TRBD1. J gave up 0 bases and V 8 bases, and 5 bases lay outside the gene matches. This CDR3 region has 15 residues. Germline CDR1 reads SNHLY; CDR2 reads FYNNEI. Here the CDR3 reads CASGLTGGSYNEQFF. CDR3 coding DNA: TGTGCCAGCGGATTGACAGGGGGCTCCTACAATGAGCAGTTCTTC.